This TCR beta chain was captured in a study of response to subunit inactivated influenza vaccine. Each CDR3 protein is one row after TCRdb ran MiXCR on the RT-PCR reads. This table holds approximately 700,000 distinct CDR3 sequences, about 15% found once. Trimming removed 4 bases from V and 1 base from J, with 14 bases in between. This CDR3 is built from 16 residues. From germline, CDR1 is SGHKS and CDR2 YYEKEE (reference sequence). This clonotype has only a few counts. Its specificity is unknown. Whole-study findings and limits: Authors suggested each seasonal flu vaccination may recruit only limited numbers of new T cells.

The genes are TRBV5-5 and TRBJ2-2, with a weak D call TRBD1 (5 bases). The source material was PBMCs from blood, sampled around two weeks before vaccination. This sequence was found in a man aged 45-65 years who received an inactivated influenza vaccine. The CDR3, as DNA: TGTGCCAGCAGCCTAATGGGGCACAGGAACACCGGGGAGCTGTTTTTT. This gives the protein CASSLMGHRNTGELFF.